The next 26 T cell receptor beta chains were all read from a single sample in a study of CD8 T cells in ankylosing spondylitis. Study-wide findings and caveats: Blood of patients with ankylosing spondylitis appeared to be characterized by a TCR beta motif of about eight highly homologous variants.

TCRdb re-called the 5' RACE reads through MiXCR, storing one row per CDR3 protein. The sample lists 350,000 to 450,000 distinct CDR3 sequences; around 26% were seen once. These receptors have no known antigen. The material sequenced was blood, either unsorted or a sorted T cell fraction (not recorded which). The receptors originated from a male donor with ankylosing spondylitis.

This clonotype was seen only a few times. The chain couples TRBV7-2 to TRBJ2-3; possible D gene TRBD1, 5 bases. The CDR3 consists of 14 residues. V was cut by 5 bases and J by 0 bases, with 9 bases left in between. Germline CDR1 reads SGHTA; CDR2 reads FQGNSA. CDR3 protein: CASSRQISTDTQYF. DNA of the CDR3: TGTGCCAGCAGCCGACAGATTAGCACAGATACGCAGTATTTT.

The chain has TRBV6-5 and TRBJ1-1, with D tentatively TRBD1 (5 bases). Trimming pared 3 bases from V and 0 bases from J, leaving 11 bases between. Germline V gives CDR1 MNHEY, CDR2 SVGAGI. There are 15 residues in the CDR3. The CDR3, as DNA: TGTGCCAGCAGTTATTCGTCAGGGATGAACACTGAAGCTTTCTTT. Translating it yields CASSYSSGMNTEAFF.

This clonotype was observed a few times. The chain is built from TRBV4-2 and TRBJ2-7; D is uncertain. With 0 bases removed from V and 1 base from J, the gap between germline ends came to 7 bases. The CDR3 loop spans 14 amino acids. Looked up from germline, CDR1 is LGHNA and CDR2 is YNFKEQ. The chain's CDR3 is CASSQEVKSYEQYF. The DNA for the CDR3 is TGTGCCAGCAGCCAAGAAGTGAAGTCCTACGAGCAGTACTTC.

The gene calls are TRBV20-1 and TRBJ2-7; 8 positions agree with TRBD2. The CDR3 length is 15 residues. Germline trimming cut 3 bases from V and 0 bases from J; bases unmatched to any gene: 7. CDR1 and CDR2 (germline): DFQATT, SNEGSKA (reference sequence). The CDR3 DNA is TGCAGTGCTAGTGCTAGCGGGCCGCTCTCCTACGAGCAGTACTTC. As protein: CSASASGPLSYEQYF.

The chain is built from TRBV5-1 and TRBJ2-1; 9 bases fit TRBD2. Germline V gives CDR1 SGHRS, CDR2 YFSETQ. CDR3 length equals 15 residues. Losses at the gene ends were 0 bases for V and 7 bases for J; bases not matched to a gene: 5. CDR3 sequence: CASSLDMLAGNEQFF. The CDR3 bases are TGCGCCAGCAGCTTGGATATGCTAGCGGGAAATGAGCAGTTCTTC.

This rearrangement joins TRBV3-1 to TRBJ2-3; tentatively, D is TRBD1 (6 bases). CDR3 length equals 10 residues. Trimming left V 8 bases short and J 10 bases short, with 10 bases between. The germline V gene encodes CDR1 LGHDT and CDR2 YNNKEL (reference sequence). The CDR3, as DNA: TGTGCCAGCTTACAGGGTGCGCAGTATTTT. Its translation is CASLQGAQYF.

This chain uses TRBV12-3 or TRBV12-4 with TRBJ2-3, with TRBD2 matching 7 bases. The CDR3 sequence is 14 residues long. The trim removed 6 bases at V and 4 bases at J, leaving 7 bases unmatched. This CDR3 is CASSSRLASDTQYF. The CDR3 DNA is TGTGCCAGCAGCTCAAGACTAGCATCAGATACGCAGTATTTT.

The rearrangement joins TRBV15 to TRBJ1-1; D may be TRBD1 (6 bases). The V and J ends lost 8 bases and 3 bases respectively, with 10 bases between them. This CDR3 is built from 12 residues. Per germline, CDR1 LNHNV and CDR2 YYDKDF (reference sequence). DNA of the CDR3: TGTGCCACCGCAAGGGGGTACACTGAAGCTTTCTTT. Its protein is CATARGYTEAFF.

The chain has TRBV11-2 and TRBJ2-1; 13 bases are a match to TRBD2. The ends lost 0 bases at V and 8 bases at J; junction bases unmatched: 4. The CDR3 has 16 amino acids. Germline CDR1 is SGHAT and CDR2 is FQNNGV. DNA of the CDR3: TGTGCCAGCAGCTTAGATGAGGGACTAGCGGGATATGAGCAGTTCTTC. Translation: CASSLDEGLAGYEQFF.

There are a few counts of this clonotype. The CDR3 nucleotides read TGCAGTGCTAGTAGTCTCAGGGGGGGAGGGCGTTCCTACAATGAGCAGTTCTTC. This codes for CSASSLRGGGRSYNEQFF. The rearrangement uses TRBV20-1 and TRBJ2-1; either TRBD1 or TRBD2 may supply D (7 bases each). This CDR3 comprises 18 residues. Germline-derived CDR1 and CDR2 are DFQATT and SNEGSKA (reference sequence). The germline V and J ends were trimmed by 3 bases and 1 base, with 22 bases remaining between them.

The rearrangement joins TRBV20-1 to TRBJ1-3, with unresolved D. The CDR3 is made up of 14 amino acids. The germline V gene has CDR1 DFQATT and CDR2 SNEGSKA (reference sequence). V dropped 6 bases and J dropped 4 bases, with 16 bases sitting between them. CDR3 region: CSARLTSRGNTIYF. The DNA of the CDR3 is TGCAGTGCCAGACTTACTTCACGAGGAAACACCATATATTTT.

The chain uses TRBV25-1 and TRBJ2-1, with 7 bases lining up with TRBD2. The CDR3 length is 13 residues. With 6 bases clipped from V and 7 bases from J, the junction kept 6 bases outside the gene matches. Per germline, CDR1 MGHDK and CDR2 SYGVNS. CDR3 bases: TGTGCCAGCAGCCCCTGGGGGGGAAATGAGCAGTTCTTC. Translating it yields CASSPWGGNEQFF.

This clonotype came up a few times. The chain uses TRBV11-3 and TRBJ2-1; TRBD1 matches 9 bases. This CDR3 comprises 16 residues. From germline, CDR1 is SGHNT and CDR2 YENEEA. Trimming took 4 bases from V and 8 from J; bases not matched to a gene: 12. The CDR3 region is CASSSPLDRGSHEQFF. As DNA, the CDR3 is TGTGCCAGCAGCTCCCCCCTGGACAGGGGCTCCCATGAGCAGTTCTTC.

There are a few counts of this clonotype. The rearrangement links TRBV12-3 or TRBV12-4 to TRBJ1-3; no firm D call. V gave up 3 bases and J gave up 0 bases, with 12 bases separating them. The CDR3 loop spans 16 amino acids. The CDR3 reads CASSLSPNGSGNTIYF. The CDR3 nucleotides read TGTGCCAGCAGTTTGTCCCCTAACGGCTCTGGAAACACCATATATTTT.

V is TRBV11-2 and J is TRBJ1-1; 9 nucleotides align to TRBD1. The V gene end was trimmed by 5 bases and the J gene end by 11 bases; junction bases not matched to a gene: 12. Germline V gene sequence: CDR1 SGHAT, CDR2 FQNNGV. CDR3 length equals 14 residues. The CDR3: CASSTFGATGGAFF. The CDR3 coding sequence is TGTGCCAGCAGCACATTCGGGGCGACAGGGGGGGCTTTCTTT.

This chain connects TRBV5-1 to TRBJ1-1; perhaps TRBD1 as D (5 bases). CDR1 is SGHRS and CDR2 is YFSETQ in the germline V gene. V gave up 4 bases and J gave up 4 bases, with 17 bases separating them. The CDR3 has 15 amino acids. The chain's CDR3 is CASSPAGVGGTEAFF. The CDR3 DNA follows: TGCGCCAGCAGCCCAGCGGGAGTTGGGGGCACTGAAGCTTTCTTT.

This chain connects TRBV19 to TRBJ2-5, with 8 positions matching TRBD1. The CDR3 loop spans 15 amino acids. The junction had 6 bases not matched to a gene; V was cut back by 4 bases and J by 2 bases. Germline V gene sequence: CDR1 LNHDA, CDR2 SQIVND (reference sequence). The CDR3 nucleotides read TGTGCCAGTAGTAAGGGCAGGGGGCAACAAGAGACCCAGTACTTC. It translates to CASSKGRGQQETQYF.

The chain combines TRBV20-1 with TRBJ1-2, with no clear D. Germline V gene data show CDR1 as DFQATT and CDR2 as SNEGSKA (reference sequence). The CDR3 sequence is 13 residues long. Trimming cost V 1 base and J 3 bases, with 9 bases left between them. CDR3 sequence reads: CSARVGLDYGYTF. DNA for the CDR3: TGCAGTGCTAGAGTGGGTTTAGACTATGGCTACACCTTC.

The chain couples TRBV5-1 to TRBJ2-3, with TRBD1 identical over 9 bases. Trimming at V came to 0 bases and at J to 2 bases, leaving 4 bases not matched to a gene. This CDR3 spans 16 amino acids. Germline-derived CDR1 and CDR2 are SGHRS and YFSETQ. DNA for the CDR3: TGCGCCAGCAGCTTGGCAGGACAGGGGCCCACAGATACGCAGTATTTT. It encodes CASSLAGQGPTDTQYF.

V and J are TRBV18 and TRBJ2-7, with a possible D match to TRBD1 (5 bases). CDR3 length: 17 amino acids. CDR1 and CDR2 (germline): KGHSH, LQKENI. Deletions cut 6 bases from V and 0 bases from J, with 21 bases between. The CDR3 DNA reads as TGTGCCAGCTCCCTGGGGCAGGTCGCGAACCCCTCCTACGAGCAGTACTTC. Its protein is CASSLGQVANPSYEQYF.

This clonotype was detected a few times. This chain uses TRBV3-1 with TRBJ2-7; TRBD2 matches at 7 bases. The V gene end was trimmed by 3 bases and the J gene end by 9 bases; junction bases not matched to a gene: 17. Germline V gives CDR1 LGHDT, CDR2 YNNKEL (reference sequence). There are 16 residues in the CDR3. The CDR3 here is CASSHDLGLGFRVQYF. CDR3 nucleotide sequence: TGTGCCAGCAGCCACGACCTTGGACTAGGGTTCCGGGTGCAGTACTTC.

This chain joins TRBV12-3 or TRBV12-4 and TRBJ2-5; D ambiguous. The CDR3 runs 13 residues. V was shortened by 4 bases and J by 2 bases, with 8 bases between the two germline ends. The CDR3 region has the DNA TGTGCCAGCAGTTATGGGTTTCAAGAGACCCAGTACTTC. Translated: CASSYGFQETQYF.

The gene calls are TRBV12-3 or TRBV12-4 and TRBJ1-4, with a tentative D call TRBD1 (5 bases). V was clipped by 6 bases and J by 11 bases, with 16 bases between them. The CDR3 loop spans 13 amino acids. The CDR3 loop reads CASSPDSLWKLFF. The CDR3 DNA reads as TGTGCCAGCAGCCCAGACAGTTTGTGGAAACTGTTTTTT.

The V gene is TRBV15, the J gene TRBJ2-1, with 10 nucleotides matching TRBD1. CDR1 is LNHNV and CDR2 is YYDKDF in the germline V gene (reference sequence). The CDR3 has 15 residues. V was pared by 4 bases and J by 6 bases, with 6 bases of the junction left unmatched. The CDR3 sequence: CATSIYRTGGNEQFF. The CDR3 nucleotides are TGTGCCACCAGCATTTACCGGACAGGGGGCAATGAGCAGTTCTTC.

This clonotype was found a few times. The J gene is TRBJ2-1, the V gene TRBV24-1; 11 positions agree with TRBD1. Looked up from germline, CDR1 is KGHDR and CDR2 is SFDVKD. This CDR3 contains 17 residues. After removal of 1 base from V and 6 bases from J, the junction contained 7 bases not matched to a gene. The CDR3 is CATSDLRDRGSPNEQFF. The CDR3 DNA sequence: TGTGCCACCAGTGATTTACGGGACAGGGGGAGTCCCAATGAGCAGTTCTTC.

This clonotype has just a few counts. The chain carries TRBV9 and TRBJ2-5, with D possibly matching TRBD2 (5 bases). CDR3 length: 14 residues. The V end lost 0 bases, the J end lost 1 base, and 7 bases lay between the germline ends. CDR1 is SGDLS and CDR2 is YYNGEE in the germline V gene. The CDR3 protein is CASSVAAVQETQYF. The CDR3 region has the DNA TGTGCCAGCAGCGTAGCAGCGGTCCAAGAGACCCAGTACTTC.